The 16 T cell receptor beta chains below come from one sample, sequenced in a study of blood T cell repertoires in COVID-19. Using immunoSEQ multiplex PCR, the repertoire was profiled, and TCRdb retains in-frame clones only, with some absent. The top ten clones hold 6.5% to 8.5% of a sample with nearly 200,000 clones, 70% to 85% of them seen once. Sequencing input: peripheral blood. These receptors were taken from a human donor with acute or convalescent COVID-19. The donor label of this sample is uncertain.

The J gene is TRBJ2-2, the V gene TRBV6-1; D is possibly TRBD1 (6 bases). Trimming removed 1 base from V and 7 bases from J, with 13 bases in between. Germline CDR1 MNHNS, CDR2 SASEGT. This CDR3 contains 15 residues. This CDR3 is CASSEGQVKGGELFF. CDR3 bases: TGTGCCAGCAGTGAAGGACAGGTTAAGGGCGGGGAGCTGTTTTTT.

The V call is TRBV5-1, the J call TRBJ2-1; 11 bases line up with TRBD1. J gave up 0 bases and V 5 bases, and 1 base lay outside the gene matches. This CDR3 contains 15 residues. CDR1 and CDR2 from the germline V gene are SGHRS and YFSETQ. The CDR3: CASSGTGGSYNEQFF. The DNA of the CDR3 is TGCGCCAGCAGTGGGACAGGGGGCTCCTACAATGAGCAGTTCTTC.

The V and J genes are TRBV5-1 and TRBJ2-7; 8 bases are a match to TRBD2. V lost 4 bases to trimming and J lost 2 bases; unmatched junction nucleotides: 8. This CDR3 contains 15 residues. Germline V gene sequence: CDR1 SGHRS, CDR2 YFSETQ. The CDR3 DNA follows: TGCGCCAGCAGCCCCATCGGGACTAGAACCTACGAGCAGTACTTC. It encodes CASSPIGTRTYEQYF.

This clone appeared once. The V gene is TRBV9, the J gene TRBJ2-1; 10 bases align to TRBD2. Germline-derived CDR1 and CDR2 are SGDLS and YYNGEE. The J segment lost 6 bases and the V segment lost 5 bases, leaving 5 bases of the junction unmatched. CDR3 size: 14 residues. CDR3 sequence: CASSAWTSGNEQFF. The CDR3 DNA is TGTGCCAGCAGTGCGTGGACTAGCGGCAATGAGCAGTTCTTC. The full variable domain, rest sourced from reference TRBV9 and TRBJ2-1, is DSGVTQTPKHLITATGQRVTLRCSPRSGDLSVYWYQQSLDQGLQFLIQYYNGEERAKGNILERFSAQQFPDLHSELNLSSLELGDSALYFCASSAWTSGNEQFFGPGTRLTVL.

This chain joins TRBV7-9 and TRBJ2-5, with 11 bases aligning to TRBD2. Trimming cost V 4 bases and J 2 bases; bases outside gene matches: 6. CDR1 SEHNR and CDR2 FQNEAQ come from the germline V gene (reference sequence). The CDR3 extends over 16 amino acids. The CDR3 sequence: CASSSTGTSGQETQYF. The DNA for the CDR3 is TGTGCCAGCAGCTCTACCGGGACTAGCGGACAAGAGACCCAGTACTTC.

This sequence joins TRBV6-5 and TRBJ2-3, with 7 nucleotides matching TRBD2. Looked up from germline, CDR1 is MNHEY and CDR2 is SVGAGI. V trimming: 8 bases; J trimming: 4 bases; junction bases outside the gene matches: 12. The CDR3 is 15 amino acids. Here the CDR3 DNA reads TGTGCCAGCGGTACCCCCCGCGGGGGTCCAGATACGCAGTATTTT. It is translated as CASGTPRGGPDTQYF.

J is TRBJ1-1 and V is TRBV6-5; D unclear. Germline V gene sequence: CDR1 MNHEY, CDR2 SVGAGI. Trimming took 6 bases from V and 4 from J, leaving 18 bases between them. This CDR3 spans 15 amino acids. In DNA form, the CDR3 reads TGTGCCAGCAGGCCACCCGGAGGGAGTGTCACTGAAGCTTTCTTT. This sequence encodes CASRPPGGSVTEAFF.

Written as DNA, the CDR3 is TGTGCCAGCAGCCGGACTTCCTCCTACGAGCAGTACTTC. Its protein is CASSRTSSYEQYF. The V call is TRBV3-1 (or the pseudogene TRBV3-2), the J call TRBJ2-7, with D tentatively TRBD2 (5 bases). Trimming removed 4 bases from V and 0 bases from J, with 7 bases in between. The CDR3 runs 13 residues. Germline-derived CDR1 and CDR2 are LGHDT and YNNKEL (reference sequence).

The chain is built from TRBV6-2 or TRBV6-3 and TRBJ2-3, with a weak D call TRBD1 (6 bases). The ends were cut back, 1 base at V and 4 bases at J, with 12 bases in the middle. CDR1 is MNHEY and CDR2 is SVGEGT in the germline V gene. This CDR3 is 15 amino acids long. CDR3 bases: TGTGCCAGCAGTTACTTAGGCGAGGGGGCAGATACGCAGTATTTT. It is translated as CASSYLGEGADTQYF.

This chain's CDR3 is CASGLAAGTEAFF. The CDR3 bases are TGTGCCAGCGGCCTGGCGGCGGGCACTGAAGCTTTCTTT. The gene calls are TRBV11-3 and TRBJ1-1; the D is unclear. Trimming left V 8 bases short and J 4 bases short, with 14 bases between. This CDR3 has 13 amino acids. The germline CDR1 and CDR2 sequences are SGHNT and YENEEA. The full variable domain, rest sourced from reference TRBV11-3 and TRBJ1-1, is EAGVVQSPRYKIIEKKQPVAFWCNPISGHNTLYWYLQNLGQGPELLIRYENEEAVDDSQLPKDRFSAERLKGVDSTLKIQPAELGDSAVYLCASGLAAGTEAFFGQGTRLTVV.

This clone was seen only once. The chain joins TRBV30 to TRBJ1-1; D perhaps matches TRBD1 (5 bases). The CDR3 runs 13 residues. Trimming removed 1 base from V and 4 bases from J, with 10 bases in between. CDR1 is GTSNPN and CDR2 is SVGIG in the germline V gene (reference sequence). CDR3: CAWSGQGRTEAFF. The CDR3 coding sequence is TGTGCCTGGAGTGGGCAGGGCCGCACTGAAGCTTTCTTT.

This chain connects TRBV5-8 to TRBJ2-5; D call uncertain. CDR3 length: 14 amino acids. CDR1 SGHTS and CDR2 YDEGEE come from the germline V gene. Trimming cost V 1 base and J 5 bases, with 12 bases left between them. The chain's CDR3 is CASSLPPARETQYF. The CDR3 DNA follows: TGTGCCAGCAGCTTGCCGCCGGCCAGGGAGACCCAGTACTTC.

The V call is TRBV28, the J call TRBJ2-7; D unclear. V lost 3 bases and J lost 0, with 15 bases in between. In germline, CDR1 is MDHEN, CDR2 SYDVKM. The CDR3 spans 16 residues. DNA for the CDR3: TGTGCCAGCAGTTTTAAGGAGCCAAAAAGCTCCTACGAGCAGTACTTC. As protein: CASSFKEPKSSYEQYF. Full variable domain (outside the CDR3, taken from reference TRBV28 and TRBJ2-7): DVKVTQSSRYLVKRTGEKVFLECVQDMDHENMFWYRQDPGLGLRLIYFSYDVKMKEKGDIPEGYSVSREKKERFSLILESASTNQTSMYLCASSFKEPKSSYEQYFGPGTRLTVT.

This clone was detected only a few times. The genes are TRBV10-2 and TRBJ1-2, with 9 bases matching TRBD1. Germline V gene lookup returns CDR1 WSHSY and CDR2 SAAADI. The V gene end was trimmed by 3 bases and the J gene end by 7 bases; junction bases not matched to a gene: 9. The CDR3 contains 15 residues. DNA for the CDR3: TGCGCCAGCAGTGATTCTGGAGGGACAGGGTCTGGCTACACCTTC. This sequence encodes CASSDSGGTGSGYTF.

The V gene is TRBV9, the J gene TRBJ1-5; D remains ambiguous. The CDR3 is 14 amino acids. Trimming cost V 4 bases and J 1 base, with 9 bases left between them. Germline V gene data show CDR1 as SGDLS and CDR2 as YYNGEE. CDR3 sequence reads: CASSPPGSNQPQHF. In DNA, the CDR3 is TGTGCCAGCAGCCCCCCGGGAAGCAATCAGCCCCAGCATTTT. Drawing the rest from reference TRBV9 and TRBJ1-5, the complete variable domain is DSGVTQTPKHLITATGQRVTLRCSPRSGDLSVYWYQQSLDQGLQFLIQYYNGEERAKGNILERFSAQQFPDLHSELNLSSLELGDSALYFCASSPPGSNQPQHFGDGTRLSIL.

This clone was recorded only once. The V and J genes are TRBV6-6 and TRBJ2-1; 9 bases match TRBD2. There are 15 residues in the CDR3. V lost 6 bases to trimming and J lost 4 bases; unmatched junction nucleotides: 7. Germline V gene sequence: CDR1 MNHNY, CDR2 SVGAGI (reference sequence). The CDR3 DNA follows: TGTGCCAGCAGCTTAGCGGGAGTTCGATACAATGAGCAGTTCTTC. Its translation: CASSLAGVRYNEQFF.